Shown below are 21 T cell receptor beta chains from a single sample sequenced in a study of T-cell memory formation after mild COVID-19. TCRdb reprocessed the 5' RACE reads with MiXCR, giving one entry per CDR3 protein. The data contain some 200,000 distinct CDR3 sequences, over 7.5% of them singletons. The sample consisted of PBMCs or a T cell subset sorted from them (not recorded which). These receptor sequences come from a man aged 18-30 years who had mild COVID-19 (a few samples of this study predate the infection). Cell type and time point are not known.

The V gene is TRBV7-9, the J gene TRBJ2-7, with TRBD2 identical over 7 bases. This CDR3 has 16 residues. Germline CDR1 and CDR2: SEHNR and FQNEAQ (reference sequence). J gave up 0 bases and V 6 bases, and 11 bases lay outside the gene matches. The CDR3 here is CASSGAGTTSSYEQYF. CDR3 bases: TGTGCCAGCAGTGGCGCCGGGACTACTAGCTCCTACGAGCAGTACTTC.

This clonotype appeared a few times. CDR3 region: CASSKPRANYGYTF. In DNA, the CDR3 is TGTGCCAGTAGTAAGCCACGAGCGAACTATGGCTACACCTTC. This chain uses TRBV19 with TRBJ1-2; D not certain. The V and J ends lost 4 bases and 2 bases respectively, with 11 bases between them. Germline values: CDR1 LNHDA, CDR2 SQIVND (reference sequence). The CDR3 is made up of 14 amino acids.

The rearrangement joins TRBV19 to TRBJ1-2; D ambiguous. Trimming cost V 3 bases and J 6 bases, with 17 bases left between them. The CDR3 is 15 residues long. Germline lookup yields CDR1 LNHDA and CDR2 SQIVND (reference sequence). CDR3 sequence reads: CASSMPGEPVNGYTF. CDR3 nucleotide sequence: TGTGCCAGTAGTATGCCAGGAGAGCCGGTAAATGGCTACACCTTC.

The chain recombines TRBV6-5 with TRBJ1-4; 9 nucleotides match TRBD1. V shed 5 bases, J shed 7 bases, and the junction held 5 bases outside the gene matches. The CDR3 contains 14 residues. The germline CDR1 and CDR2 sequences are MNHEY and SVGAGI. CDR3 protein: CASSDRGYGEKLFF. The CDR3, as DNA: TGTGCCAGCAGTGACAGGGGGTACGGTGAAAAACTGTTTTTT.

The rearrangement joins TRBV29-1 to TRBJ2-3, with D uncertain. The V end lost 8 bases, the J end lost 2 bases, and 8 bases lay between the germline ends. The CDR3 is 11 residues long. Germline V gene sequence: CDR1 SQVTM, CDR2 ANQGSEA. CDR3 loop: CSTSYTDTQYF. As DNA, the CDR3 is TGCAGCACCAGCTACACAGATACGCAGTATTTT.

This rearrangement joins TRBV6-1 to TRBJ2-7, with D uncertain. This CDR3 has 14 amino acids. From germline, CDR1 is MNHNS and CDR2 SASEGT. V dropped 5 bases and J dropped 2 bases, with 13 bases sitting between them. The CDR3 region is CASSYDRVAYEQYV. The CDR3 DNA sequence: TGTGCCAGCAGTTATGACCGGGTCGCCTACGAGCAGTACGTC.

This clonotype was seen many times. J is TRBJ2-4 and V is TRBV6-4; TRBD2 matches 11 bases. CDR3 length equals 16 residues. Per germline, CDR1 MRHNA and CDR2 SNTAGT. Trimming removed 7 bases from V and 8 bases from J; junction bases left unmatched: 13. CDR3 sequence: CASTTTSGGWEDIQYF. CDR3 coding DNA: TGTGCCAGCACCACTACTAGCGGGGGATGGGAGGACATTCAGTACTTC.

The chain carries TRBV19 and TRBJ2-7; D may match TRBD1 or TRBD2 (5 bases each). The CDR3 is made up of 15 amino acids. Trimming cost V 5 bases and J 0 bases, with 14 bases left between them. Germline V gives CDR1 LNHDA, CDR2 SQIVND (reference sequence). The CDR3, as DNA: TGTGCCAGTAGTGTTCCTAGGGACGGCTCCTACGAGCAGTACTTC. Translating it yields CASSVPRDGSYEQYF.

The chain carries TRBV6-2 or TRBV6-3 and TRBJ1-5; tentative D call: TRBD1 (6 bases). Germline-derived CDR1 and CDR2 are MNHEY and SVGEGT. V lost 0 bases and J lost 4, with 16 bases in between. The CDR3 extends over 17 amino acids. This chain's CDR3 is CASSYSRSQGRNQPQHF. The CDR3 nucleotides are TGTGCCAGCAGTTACTCGAGGTCCCAGGGGAGAAATCAGCCCCAGCATTTT.

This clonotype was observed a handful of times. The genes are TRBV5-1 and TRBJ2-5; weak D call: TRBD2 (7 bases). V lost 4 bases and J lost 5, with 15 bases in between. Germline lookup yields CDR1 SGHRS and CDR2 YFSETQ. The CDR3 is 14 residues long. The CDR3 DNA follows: TGCGCCAGCAGCGGAGGGGGGGTCGGCGAGACCCAGTACTTC. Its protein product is CASSGGGVGETQYF. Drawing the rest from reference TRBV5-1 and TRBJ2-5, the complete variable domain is KAGVTQTPRYLIKTRGQQVTLSCSPISGHRSVSWYQQTPGQGLQFLFEYFSETQRNKGNFPGRFSGRQFSNSRSEMNVSTLELGDSALYLCASSGGGVGETQYFGPGTRLLVL.

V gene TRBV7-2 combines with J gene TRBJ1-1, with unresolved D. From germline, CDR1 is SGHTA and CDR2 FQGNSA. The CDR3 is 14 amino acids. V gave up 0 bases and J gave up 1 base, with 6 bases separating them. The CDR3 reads CASSLASKNTEAFF. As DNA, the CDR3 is TGTGCCAGCAGCTTAGCGAGTAAGAACACTGAAGCTTTCTTT.

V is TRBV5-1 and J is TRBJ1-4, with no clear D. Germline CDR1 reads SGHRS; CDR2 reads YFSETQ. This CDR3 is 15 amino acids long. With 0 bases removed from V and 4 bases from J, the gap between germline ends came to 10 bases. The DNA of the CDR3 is TGCGCCAGCAGCTTGGGTAATGGAGATAATGAAAAACTGTTTTTT. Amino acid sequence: CASSLGNGDNEKLFF.

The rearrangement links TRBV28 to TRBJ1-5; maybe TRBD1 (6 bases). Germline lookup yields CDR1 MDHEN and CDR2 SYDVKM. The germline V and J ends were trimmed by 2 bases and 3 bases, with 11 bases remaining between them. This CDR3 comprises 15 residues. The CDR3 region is CASSLLGQPNQPQHF. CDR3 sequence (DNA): TGTGCCAGCAGTTTACTTGGACAGCCCAATCAGCCCCAGCATTTT.

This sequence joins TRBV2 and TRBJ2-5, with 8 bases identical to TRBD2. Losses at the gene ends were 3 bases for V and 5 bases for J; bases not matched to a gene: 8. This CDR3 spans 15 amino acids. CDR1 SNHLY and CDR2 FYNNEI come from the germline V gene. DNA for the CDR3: TGTGCCAGCAGTGAGAATAGCGGGGCCACGGAGACCCAGTACTTC. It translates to CASSENSGATETQYF.

In DNA form, the CDR3 reads TGTGCCAGCAGCTCCAAACTTGAGAGGACTGAAGCTTTCTTT. This gives the protein CASSSKLERTEAFF. The chain joins TRBV7-9 to TRBJ1-1; D remains unclear. In germline, CDR1 is SEHNR, CDR2 FQNEAQ (reference sequence). V was clipped by 4 bases and J by 5 bases, with 14 bases between them. The CDR3 runs 14 residues.

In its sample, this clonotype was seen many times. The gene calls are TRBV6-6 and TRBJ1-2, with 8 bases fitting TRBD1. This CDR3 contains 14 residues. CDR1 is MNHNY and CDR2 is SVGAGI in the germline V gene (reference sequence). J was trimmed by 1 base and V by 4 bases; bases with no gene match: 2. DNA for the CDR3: TGTGCCAGCAGTTCTGGACAGGGTAACTATGGCTACACCTTC. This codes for CASSSGQGNYGYTF.

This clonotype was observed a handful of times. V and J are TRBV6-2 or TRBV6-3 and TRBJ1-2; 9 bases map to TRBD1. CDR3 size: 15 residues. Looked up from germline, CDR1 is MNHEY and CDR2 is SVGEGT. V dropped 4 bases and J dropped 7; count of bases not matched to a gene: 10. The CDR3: CASSSQQGALSGYTF. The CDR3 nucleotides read TGTGCCAGCAGTTCACAACAGGGGGCTCTTTCTGGCTACACCTTC.

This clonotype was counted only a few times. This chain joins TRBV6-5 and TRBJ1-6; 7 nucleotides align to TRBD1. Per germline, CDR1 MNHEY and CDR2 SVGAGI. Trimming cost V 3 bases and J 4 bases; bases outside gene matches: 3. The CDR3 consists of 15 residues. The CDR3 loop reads CASSYEGAYNSPLHF. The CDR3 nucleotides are TGTGCCAGCAGTTATGAGGGGGCGTATAATTCACCCCTCCACTTT.

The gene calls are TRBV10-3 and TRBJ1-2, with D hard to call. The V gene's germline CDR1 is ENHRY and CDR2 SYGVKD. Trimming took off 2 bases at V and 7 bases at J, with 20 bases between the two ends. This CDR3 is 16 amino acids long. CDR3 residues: CAISEPDRSAYSGYTF. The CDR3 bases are TGTGCCATCAGTGAGCCGGACCGCTCTGCGTATAGTGGCTACACCTTC.

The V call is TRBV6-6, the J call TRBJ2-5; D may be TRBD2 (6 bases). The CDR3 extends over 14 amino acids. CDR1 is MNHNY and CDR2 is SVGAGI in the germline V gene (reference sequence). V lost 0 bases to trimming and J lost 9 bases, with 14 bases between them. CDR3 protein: CASSYSRTNPAQYF. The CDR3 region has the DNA TGTGCCAGCAGTTACTCCCGGACTAATCCGGCCCAGTACTTC.

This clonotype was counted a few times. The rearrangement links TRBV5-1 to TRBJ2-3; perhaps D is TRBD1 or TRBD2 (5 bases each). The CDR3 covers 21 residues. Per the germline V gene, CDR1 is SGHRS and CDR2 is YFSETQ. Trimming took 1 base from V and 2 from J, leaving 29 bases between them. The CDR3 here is CASSLKGRGSSSWVVTDTQYF. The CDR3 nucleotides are TGCGCCAGCAGCTTGAAGGGACGTGGATCTAGCAGTTGGGTGGTCACAGATACGCAGTATTTT.